The T cell receptor beta chain under discussion was sequenced for a study of cytomegalovirus exposure and HLA in healthy donors. Study in general: A data release that came early held approximately 85 million unique TCRs from HLA-typed donors.

V dropped 3 bases and J dropped 1 base, with 10 bases sitting between them. This CDR3 is 14 amino acids long. Germline-derived CDR1 and CDR2 are SGHAT and FQNNGV. With 60 Vbeta and 13 Jbeta primers, the PCR was carried out. TCRdb keeps only in-frame clones here, not all; method: immunoSEQ multiplex PCR. The repertoire holds about 180,000 clones, over 70% seen once, with about 0.5% in the top ten. Each donor was nominally healthy when sampled (though unrecorded immune exposures were likely). V usage is TRBV11-2 and J usage is TRBJ2-7; D may be TRBD2 (6 bases). The sequence was obtained from a woman aged 45-60 years in good health and CMV-seronegative. The material sequenced was PBMCs. The CDR3 bases are TGTGCCAGCAGCTTCGGGGGAGGATCCTACGAGCAGTACTTC. Translated, it gives CASSFGGGSYEQYF.